The present T cell receptor beta chain was sequenced within a study of siplizumab effects on memory and regulatory T cells. Study results and limitations: Siplizumab, the agent tested, significantly reduced alloreactive sequences traceable to unstimulated CD4+ memory cells. Sequences below about 10^-5 frequency were poorly captured. As a result, only a minor fraction of alloreactive clones mapped to unstimulated subsets. Memory cells seemed less diverse than naive T cells, which also seemed major contributors to the alloresponse.

This clone was observed once. The antigen is unknown. Trimming removed 2 bases from V and 0 bases from J, with 10 bases in between. The CDR3 consists of 16 residues. Per the germline V gene, CDR1 is MNHEY and CDR2 is SVGAGI. Approximately 98,000 TCR templates underwent assay in each sample. Method: immunoSEQ multiplex PCR; TCRdb's copy keeps in-frame clones and lacks some. Among about 87,000 clones listed, approximately 93% were seen once. The chain has TRBV6-5 and TRBJ2-2; D not certain. The TCR comes from a human donor in good health. Sequences were obtained from non-Treg CD4+ T cells sorted from blood. CDR3 nucleotides: TGTGCCAGCAGTTACCAGCCAGCGACGAACACCGGGGAGCTGTTTTTT. It codes for CASSYQPATNTGELFF.